The clone carrying this T cell receptor (beta chain) was seen a single time. This sample is part of a study of blood T cell repertoires in COVID-19. Per the germline V gene, CDR1 is SNHLY and CDR2 is FYNNEI. V lost 6 bases, J lost 0 bases, and 9 bases lay in between. The CDR3 length is 14 residues. The assay was immunoSEQ multiplex PCR, and TCRdb's table has in-frame clones only and misses some. This sample has about 86,000 clones, with around four fifths found just once. The chain is built from TRBV2 and TRBJ2-4; D may be TRBD2 (6 bases). The sequence came from a man aged 50-60 years with acute or convalescent COVID-19. Sequences were obtained from peripheral blood. For the CDR3, the DNA is TGTGCCAGCAGGGGACTCTCAGCCAAAAACATTCAGTACTTC. It encodes CASRGLSAKNIQYF.